A single sample gave rise to the 20 T cell receptor beta chains below, sequenced in a study of shared T cell receptors in the human thymus. Sequencing used immunoSEQ multiplex PCR; TCRdb keeps in-frame clones, though not all of them. The sample lists hundreds of thousands of clones, around 87% occurring once. The data were also submitted as part of a second study, on human thymus T cells.

The sample consisted of thymocytes. The receptors derive from a boy under two years old with a congenital heart defect.

This clone was seen only once. The chain employs TRBV6-1 and TRBJ2-3, with 7 nucleotides matching TRBD1. The CDR3 sequence is 15 residues long. After removal of 6 bases from V and 1 base from J, the junction contained 7 bases not matched to a gene. Germline V CDR1 and CDR2: MNHNS, SASEGT. CDR3 sequence reads: CASSLGQVGTDTQYF. CDR3 bases: TGTGCCAGCAGCCTAGGACAGGTCGGCACAGATACGCAGTATTTT.

The gene calls are TRBV5-1 and TRBJ2-1, with unresolved D. Between the trimmed V and J ends, which lost 0 bases and 6 bases, there was a span of 13 bases. Germline CDR1 SGHRS, CDR2 YFSETQ. There are 15 residues in the CDR3. In nucleotides, the CDR3 is TGCGCCAGCAGCTTGGGACCATTCTACAGCAATGAGCAGTTCTTC. Translation gives CASSLGPFYSNEQFF.

The CDR3 protein is CASSHGTGSIGELFF. CDR3 sequence (DNA): TGTGCCAGCAGCCACGGGACAGGGTCGATCGGGGAGCTGTTTTTT. The genes are TRBV5-6 and TRBJ2-2, with 9 bases matching TRBD1. Trimming removed 4 bases from V and 7 bases from J; junction bases left unmatched: 8. This CDR3 is 15 amino acids long. Germline V gives CDR1 SGHDT, CDR2 YYEEEE.

The chain has TRBV10-3 and TRBJ2-7; 13 bases agree with TRBD2. The germline V gene has CDR1 ENHRY and CDR2 SYGVKD. CDR3 length equals 17 residues. V lost 2 bases, J lost 5 bases, and 9 bases stayed unmatched. Here the CDR3 reads CAISEPGLAGASNEQYF. The CDR3 bases are TGTGCCATCAGTGAGCCCGGACTAGCGGGAGCGTCCAACGAGCAGTACTTC.

The chain recombines TRBV18 with TRBJ2-5, with D perhaps TRBD2 (5 bases). The J call may be wrong; the DNA end is better matched by TRBJ2-7. CDR3 length equals 14 residues. The germline V gene encodes CDR1 KGHSH and CDR2 LQKENI. DNA for the CDR3: TGTGCCAGCTCACGCCGGACGGGATGGGCCGAGCAGTACTTC. This translates into CASSRRTGWAEQYF.

This sequence joins TRBV19 and TRBJ1-4; 7 bases are shared with TRBD1. The trim removed 8 bases at V and 8 bases at J, leaving 29 bases unmatched. CDR3 length: 20 residues. The germline V gene has CDR1 LNHDA and CDR2 SQIVND (reference sequence). In DNA, the CDR3 is TGTGCCAGTTTGGGGGACGATACAGGGGACCGCCCGATCCAAAGCGAAAAACTGTTTTTT. This translates into CASLGDDTGDRPIQSEKLFF.

The chain recombines TRBV14 with TRBJ2-7, with D perhaps matching TRBD1 (5 bases). The CDR3 contains 17 residues. V lost 0 bases and J 6 bases, leaving 21 bases between the germline ends. From germline, CDR1 is SGHDN and CDR2 FVKESK. The CDR3 DNA follows: TGTGCCAGCAGCCAAGATCTATCAACGGTGCAGGGTAGCGAGCAGTACTTC. Residues: CASSQDLSTVQGSEQYF.

The genes are TRBV27 and TRBJ2-7, with 7 bases aligning to TRBD1. Trimming at V came to 6 bases and at J to 2 bases, leaving 10 bases not matched to a gene. This CDR3 has 15 residues. Germline values: CDR1 MNHEY, CDR2 SMNVEV (reference sequence). CDR3 in DNA: TGTGCCAGCAGGAAGAACGAGACAGGGACCTACGAGCAGTACTTC. Translated: CASRKNETGTYEQYF.

The gene calls are TRBV19 and TRBJ2-4; 10 positions match TRBD2. The CDR3 consists of 21 residues. CDR1 is LNHDA and CDR2 is SQIVND in the germline V gene (reference sequence). After removal of 7 bases from V and 0 bases from J, the junction contained 21 bases not matched to a gene. The CDR3 DNA is TGTGCCAGTACCACAACCCGGGACAGCCGCCGACTAGCGGGAGCCAAAAACATTCAGTACTTC. It specifies CASTTTRDSRRLAGAKNIQYF.

The chain employs TRBV27 and TRBJ1-1; 7 bases agree with TRBD1. Per the germline V gene, CDR1 is MNHEY and CDR2 is SMNVEV (reference sequence). J gave up 1 base and V 7 bases, and 6 bases lay outside the gene matches. CDR3 length equals 14 residues. The CDR3 DNA reads as TGTGCCAGCAATTTCTACAGGGGGAACACTGAAGCTTTCTTT. Translated, it gives CASNFYRGNTEAFF.

Of note for this clone: At one boundary the junction diverges from the germline segment, which might be a read error. The gene calls are TRBV7-9 and TRBJ2-7; maybe TRBD1 (6 bases). CDR1 and CDR2 from the germline V gene are SEHNR and FQNEAQ (reference sequence). The CDR3 totals 13 residues. CDR3 sequence: CASSLDRDPSVWF. The CDR3 DNA is TGTGCCAGCAGCTTAGACAGGGATCCCTCGGTCTGGTTC.

The CDR3 DNA follows: TGCAGCGAGAGAGAGGAGACCCAGTACTTC. Translated, it gives CSEREETQYF. This chain links TRBV20-1 with TRBJ2-5; D call uncertain. Germline V lookup: CDR1 DFQATT, CDR2 SNEGSKA (reference sequence). The CDR3 has 10 amino acids.

Note on this clone: The junction does not match germline at one end; this may be a read error. The gene calls are TRBV7-7 and TRBJ2-5; D gene unclear. The V gene's germline CDR1 is SSHAT and CDR2 FNYEAQ (reference sequence). This CDR3 is built from 15 residues. CDR3 sequence: CASSLAVEYQETQYF. The CDR3 coding sequence is TGTGCTAGCAGCCTGGCGGTGGAGTACCAAGAGACCCAGTACTTC.

This chain connects TRBV7-2 to TRBJ2-1, with D perhaps matching TRBD2 (5 bases). The CDR3 length is 16 residues. Germline V gene data show CDR1 as SGHTA and CDR2 as FQGNSA. V lost 5 bases and J lost 2, with 16 bases in between. The CDR3 DNA is TGTGCCAGCAGCCCGACGGGGAGCAGCACCTACAATGAGCAGTTCTTC. Amino acids: CASSPTGSSTYNEQFF.

This chain links TRBV11-2 with TRBJ2-7; D call uncertain. The CDR3 has 16 residues. Trimming cost V 2 bases and J 0 bases, with 14 bases left between them. CDR1 and CDR2 from the germline V gene are SGHAT and FQNNGV. CDR3 DNA: TGTGCCAGCAGCTTAAGTCCCCGTGGCGGCTCCTACGAGCAGTACTTC. Its translation: CASSLSPRGGSYEQYF.

This rearrangement joins TRBV23-1 to TRBJ2-7; D gene ambiguous. TRBV23-1 counts as an open reading frame of uncertain function. CDR3 length: 13 residues. V lost 7 bases, J lost 2 bases, and 12 bases lay in between. CDR3 nucleotides: TGCGCCAGCAACGGAGAATTTCCCTACGAGCAGTACTTC. Protein product: CASNGEFPYEQYF.

V and J are TRBV4-2 and TRBJ1-5; 12 nucleotides agree with TRBD1. This CDR3 comprises 15 residues. J lost 6 bases, V lost 7 bases, and 7 bases had no gene match. The germline V gene encodes CDR1 LGHNA and CDR2 YNFKEQ. The CDR3 DNA reads as TGTGCCAGCATGCACCGGGACAGGGGGCCTCAGCCCCAGCATTTT. As protein: CASMHRDRGPQPQHF.

This CDR3 is CASSDYPGANYGYTF. The CDR3 DNA is TGTGCCAGCAGTGACTATCCCGGAGCTAACTATGGCTACACCTTC. V is TRBV11-2 and J is TRBJ1-2; D not resolved. The V end was cut by 6 bases, the J end by 0 bases, with 14 bases between. The CDR3 has 15 amino acids. CDR1 is SGHAT, CDR2 FQNNGV, per germline. The entire variable domain, with the rest obtained from reference TRBV11-2 and TRBJ1-2, is as follows: EAGVAQSPRYKIIEKRQSVAFWCNPISGHATLYWYQQILGQGPKLLIQFQNNGVVDDSQLPKDRFSAERLKGVDSTLKIQPAKLEDSAVYLCASSDYPGANYGYTFGSGTRLTVV.

The chain joins TRBV15 to TRBJ2-7; D not certain. In germline, CDR1 is LNHNV, CDR2 YYDKDF (reference sequence). The CDR3 has 14 residues. Deletions cut 3 bases from V and 5 bases from J, with 14 bases between. The CDR3 loop is CATSRALPVDEQYF. CDR3 DNA: TGTGCCACCAGCAGGGCTTTACCAGTCGACGAGCAGTACTTC.

The chain carries TRBV27 and TRBJ2-1; 10 nucleotides line up with TRBD2. CDR1 and CDR2 from the germline V gene are MNHEY and SMNVEV (reference sequence). The CDR3 consists of 13 residues. With V trimmed by 4 bases and J by 8 bases, 2 bases remained unmatched. The CDR3 bases are TGTGCCAGCAGTTCTAGCGGGAGCGATGAGCAGTTCTTC. Encoded protein: CASSSSGSDEQFF.